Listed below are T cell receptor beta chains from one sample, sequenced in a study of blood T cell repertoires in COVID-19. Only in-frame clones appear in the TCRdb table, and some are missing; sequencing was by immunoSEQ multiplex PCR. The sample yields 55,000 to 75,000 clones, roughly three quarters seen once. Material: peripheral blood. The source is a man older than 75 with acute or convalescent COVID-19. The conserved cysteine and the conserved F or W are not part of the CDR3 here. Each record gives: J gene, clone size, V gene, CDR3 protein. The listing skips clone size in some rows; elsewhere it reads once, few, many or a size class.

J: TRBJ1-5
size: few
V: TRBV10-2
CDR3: ASRDRGQPQH

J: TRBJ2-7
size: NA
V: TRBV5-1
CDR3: ASSSGTGLYEQY

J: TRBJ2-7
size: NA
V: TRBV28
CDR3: ASSLLVRRETYEQY

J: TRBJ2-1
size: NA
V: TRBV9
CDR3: ASSASGSSYNEQF

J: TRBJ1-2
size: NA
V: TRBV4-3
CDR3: ASSQDEGINYGYT

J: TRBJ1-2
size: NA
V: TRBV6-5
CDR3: ANNAQQGTYGYT

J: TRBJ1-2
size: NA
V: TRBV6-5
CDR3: ASSYSESYGYT

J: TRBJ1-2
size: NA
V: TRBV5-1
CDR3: ASSLGNYAEGYT

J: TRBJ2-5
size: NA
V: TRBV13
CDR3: ASSLGIQGGETQY

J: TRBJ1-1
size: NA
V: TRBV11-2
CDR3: ASSSSGLATEAF

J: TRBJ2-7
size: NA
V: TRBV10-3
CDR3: AIMGSGGRTLEEQY

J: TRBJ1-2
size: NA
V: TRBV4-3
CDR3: ASSQAVRNYGYT

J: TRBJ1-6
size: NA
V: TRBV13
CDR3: ASSSRTELNSPLH

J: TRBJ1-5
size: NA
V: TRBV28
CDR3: ASSDSPGLGAINQPQH

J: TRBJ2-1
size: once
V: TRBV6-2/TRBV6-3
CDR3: ASSPLPVAGGINEQF

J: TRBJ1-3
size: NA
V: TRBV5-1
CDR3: ASSTRTGAGNTIY

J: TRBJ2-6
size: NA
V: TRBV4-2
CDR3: ASSPPVRGRGGANVLT

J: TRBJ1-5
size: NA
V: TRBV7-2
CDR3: ASSQTGLSNQPQH

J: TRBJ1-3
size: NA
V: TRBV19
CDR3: ASSMGSGNTIY

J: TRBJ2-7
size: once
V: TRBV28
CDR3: ASSLRIAGAYEQY

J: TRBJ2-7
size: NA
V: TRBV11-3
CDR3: ASSPRDRDYEQY

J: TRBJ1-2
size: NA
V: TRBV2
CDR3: ASSEAGQSGYT

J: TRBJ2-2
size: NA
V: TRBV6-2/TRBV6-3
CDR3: ASSWTANTGELF

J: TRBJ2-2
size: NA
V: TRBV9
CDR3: ASSAPGLAGEGRAGELF